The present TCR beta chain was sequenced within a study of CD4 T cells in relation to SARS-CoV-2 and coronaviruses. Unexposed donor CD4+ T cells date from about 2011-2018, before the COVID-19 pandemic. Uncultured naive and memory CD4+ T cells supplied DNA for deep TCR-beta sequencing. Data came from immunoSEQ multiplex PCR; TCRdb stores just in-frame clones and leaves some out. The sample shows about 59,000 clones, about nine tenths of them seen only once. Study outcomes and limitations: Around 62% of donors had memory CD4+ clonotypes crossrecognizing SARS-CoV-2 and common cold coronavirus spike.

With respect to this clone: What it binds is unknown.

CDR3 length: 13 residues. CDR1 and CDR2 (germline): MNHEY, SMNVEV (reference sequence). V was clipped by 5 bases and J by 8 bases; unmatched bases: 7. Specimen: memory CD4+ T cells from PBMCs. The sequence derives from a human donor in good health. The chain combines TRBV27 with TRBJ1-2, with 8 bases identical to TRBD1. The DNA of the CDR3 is TGTGCCAGCAGTATCACAGGGGGGATAGGCTACACCTTC. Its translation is CASSITGGIGYTF.